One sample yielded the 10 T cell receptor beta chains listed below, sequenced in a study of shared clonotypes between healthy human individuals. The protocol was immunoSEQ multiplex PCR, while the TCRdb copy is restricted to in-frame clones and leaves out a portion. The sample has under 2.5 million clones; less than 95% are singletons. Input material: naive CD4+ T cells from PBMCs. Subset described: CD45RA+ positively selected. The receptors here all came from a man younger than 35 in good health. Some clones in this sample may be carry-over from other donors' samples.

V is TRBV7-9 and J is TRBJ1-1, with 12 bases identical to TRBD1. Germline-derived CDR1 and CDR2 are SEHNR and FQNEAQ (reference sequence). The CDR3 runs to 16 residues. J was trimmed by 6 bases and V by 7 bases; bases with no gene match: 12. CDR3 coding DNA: TGTGCCAGCAATGTGTGGGACAGGGGGCGGTTTGCTGAAGCTTTCTTT. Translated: CASNVWDRGRFAEAFF.

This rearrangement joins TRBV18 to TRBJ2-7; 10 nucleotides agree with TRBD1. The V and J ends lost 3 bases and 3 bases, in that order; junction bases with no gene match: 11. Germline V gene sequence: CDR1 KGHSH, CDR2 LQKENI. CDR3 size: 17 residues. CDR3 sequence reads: CASSPVRTGGYIYEQYF. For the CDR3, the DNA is TGTGCCAGCTCACCCGTACGGACAGGGGGTTATATCTACGAGCAGTACTTC. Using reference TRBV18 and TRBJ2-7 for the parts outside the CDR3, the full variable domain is NAGVMQNPRHLVRRRGQEARLRCSPMKGHSHVYWYRQLPEEGLKFMVYLQKENIIDESGMPKERFSAEFPKEGPSILRIQQVVRGDSAAYFCASSPVRTGGYIYEQYFGPGTRLTVT.

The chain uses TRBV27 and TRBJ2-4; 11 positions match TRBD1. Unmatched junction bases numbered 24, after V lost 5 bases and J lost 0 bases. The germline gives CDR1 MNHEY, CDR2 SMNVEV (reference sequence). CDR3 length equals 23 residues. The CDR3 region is CASSPRDRGSGGESSLAKNIQYF. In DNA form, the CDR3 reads TGTGCCAGCAGTCCCCGGGACAGGGGGAGTGGCGGGGAATCTTCTTTAGCCAAAAACATTCAGTACTTC.

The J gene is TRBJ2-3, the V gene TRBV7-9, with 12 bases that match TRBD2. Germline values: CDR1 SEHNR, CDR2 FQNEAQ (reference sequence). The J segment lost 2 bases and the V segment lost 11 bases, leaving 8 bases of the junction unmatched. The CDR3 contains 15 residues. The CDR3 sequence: CAASRTSGTTDTQYF. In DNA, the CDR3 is TGTGCCGCCTCTCGGACTAGCGGGACCACAGATACGCAGTATTTT.

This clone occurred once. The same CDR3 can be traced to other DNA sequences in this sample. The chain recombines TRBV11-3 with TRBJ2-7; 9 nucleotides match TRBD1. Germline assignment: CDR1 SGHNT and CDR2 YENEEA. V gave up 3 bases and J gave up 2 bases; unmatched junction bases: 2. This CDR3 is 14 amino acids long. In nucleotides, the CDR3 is TGTGCCAGCAGCTTTGGGACAGGGCCCTACGAGCAGTACTTC. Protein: CASSFGTGPYEQYF.

CDR3 loop: CASSQDSRRVEKLFF. Written as DNA, the CDR3 is TGTGCCAGCAGCCAAGATTCGCGCAGGGTTGAAAAACTGTTTTTT. This chain links TRBV14 with TRBJ1-4; tentatively, D is TRBD1 (5 bases). There are 15 residues in the CDR3. Germline CDR1 is SGHDN and CDR2 is FVKESK. Trimming took off 0 bases at V and 7 bases at J, with 12 bases between the two ends.

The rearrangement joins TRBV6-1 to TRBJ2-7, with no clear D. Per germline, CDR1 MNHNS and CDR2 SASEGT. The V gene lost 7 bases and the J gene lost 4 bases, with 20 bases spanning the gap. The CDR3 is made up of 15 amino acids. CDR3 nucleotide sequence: TGTGCCAGCACCGGCCCGTGGACCGCTCCTTACGAGCAGTACTTC. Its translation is CASTGPWTAPYEQYF.

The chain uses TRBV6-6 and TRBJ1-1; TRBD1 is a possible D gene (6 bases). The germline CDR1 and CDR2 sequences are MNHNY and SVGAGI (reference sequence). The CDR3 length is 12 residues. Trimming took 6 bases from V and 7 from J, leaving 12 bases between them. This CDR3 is CASREGGHEAFF. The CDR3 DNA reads TGTGCCAGCAGGGAAGGGGGACATGAAGCTTTCTTT.

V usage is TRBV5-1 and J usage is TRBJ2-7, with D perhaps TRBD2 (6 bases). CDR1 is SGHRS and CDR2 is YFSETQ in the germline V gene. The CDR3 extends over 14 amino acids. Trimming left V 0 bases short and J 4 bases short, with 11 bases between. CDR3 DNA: TGCGCCAGCAGCTTGGGGAGCGGGCAATACGAGCAGTACTTC. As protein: CASSLGSGQYEQYF.

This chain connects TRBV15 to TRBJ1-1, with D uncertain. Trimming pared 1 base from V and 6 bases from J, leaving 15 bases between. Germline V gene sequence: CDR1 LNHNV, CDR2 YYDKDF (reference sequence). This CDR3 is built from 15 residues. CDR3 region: CATSRGEGKISEAFF. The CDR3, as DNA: TGTGCCACCAGCAGAGGGGAGGGAAAGATCTCTGAAGCTTTCTTT. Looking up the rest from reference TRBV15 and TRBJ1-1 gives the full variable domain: DAMVIQNPRYQVTQFGKPVTLSCSQTLNHNVMYWYQQKSSQAPKLLFHYYDKDFNNEADTPDNFQSRRPNTSFCFLDIRSPGLGDTAMYLCATSRGEGKISEAFFGQGTRLTVV.